This is a list of T cell receptor beta chains from one sample in a study of T cell repertoires in cytomegalovirus infection. MiXCR, applied by TCRdb to the reads, yields one record per CDR3 protein. The profile shows around 530,000 distinct CDR3 sequences, about 26% of them singletons. The sample comprised PBMCs. The receptors shown here come from a human donor in good health (CMV status not recorded). Some clones in this sample may be carry-over from other donors' samples. The conserved cysteine and the conserved F or W are not part of the CDR3 here. Size tells how often a clone was seen (once, few, many) or the class of an expanded clone, and some rows leave it out.

J | size | V | CDR3
TRBJ2-1 | few | TRBV12-3/TRBV12-4 | ASRPAAGGNEQF
TRBJ2-3 | many | TRBV7-2 | ASSSMTGYTDTQY
TRBJ2-7 | . | TRBV2 | ASSEFSRAHEQY
TRBJ2-5 | few | TRBV6-5 | ASSWGSAQETQY
TRBJ1-4 | many | TRBV7-6 | ASSLEGAKLF
TRBJ2-5 | . | TRBV4-2 | ASSQDLTSGRETQY
TRBJ2-7 | many | TRBV27 | ASSPWTGSYEQY
TRBJ1-5 | few | TRBV19 | ASSTRTGGANQPQH
TRBJ2-7 | many | TRBV7-6 | ASSSAPGPGGEQY
TRBJ1-4 | . | TRBV6-6 | ASSYSSTTGEKLF
TRBJ1-6 | . | TRBV18 | ASSPSAGDSPLH
TRBJ2-1 | few | TRBV6-2/TRBV6-3 | ASSRLGGPAYNEQF
TRBJ2-6 | many | TRBV7-9 | ASRRGGGIPPGANVLT
TRBJ1-2 | many | TRBV28 | ASSLLVFESYT
TRBJ2-1 | few | TRBV20-1 | SARAKGASGAYNEQF
TRBJ1-5 | . | TRBV2 | ASREQGQPQH
TRBJ2-1 | . | TRBV6-6 | ASSYRVGSYNEQF
TRBJ2-2 | . | TRBV27 | ASSFKVIGELF
TRBJ1-5 | . | TRBV30 | AWSTQGNQPQH
TRBJ1-4 | many | TRBV7-2 | ASSLEPTNEKLF
TRBJ1-2 | . | TRBV7-9 | ASSHPGGSGYT
TRBJ1-5 | . | TRBV6-1 | ASSEGLRRQPQH
TRBJ2-1 | few | TRBV6-2/TRBV6-3 | ASSYFVGTYNEQF
TRBJ2-3 | . | TRBV15 | ATSRLASTDTQY
TRBJ2-4 | . | TRBV28 | ASSSPAGDWAKNIQY
TRBJ2-6 | . | TRBV28 | ASSSSTGVSGANVLT
TRBJ2-5 | many | TRBV7-2 | ASSLGTSGYQETQY
TRBJ1-5 | many | TRBV12-3/TRBV12-4 | ASSLSGDLGNQPQH
TRBJ1-6 | many | TRBV7-2 | ASSREGAAYNSPLH
TRBJ2-5 | few | TRBV7-4 | ASSLVEFSRETQY
TRBJ2-3 | few | TRBV5-6 | ASSPILTGPADTQY
TRBJ1-4 | . | TRBV6-2/TRBV6-3 | ASRDHGGNEKLF
TRBJ2-2 | few | TRBV10-3 | AISDPIDTGELF
TRBJ1-5 | many | TRBV7-2 | ASSLARTGGQPQH
TRBJ2-2 | . | TRBV19 | ASSINGGLAGEGNTGELF
TRBJ2-1 | many | TRBV7-2 | ASSPSTRKWYDEQF
TRBJ2-4 | . | TRBV5-6 | ASSWLGLATGDGVWAKNIQY
TRBJ1-2 | . | TRBV15 | ATSLRLFRKRGGGYT
TRBJ1-1 | . | TRBV7-4 | ASSLWTGTLNTEAF
TRBJ1-4 | many | TRBV7-8 | ASSLAHRGLIEDEKLF
TRBJ2-1 | few | TRBV28 | ASSGAGSANEQF
TRBJ1-1 | . | TRBV5-6 | ASSLRVRILNTEAF
TRBJ2-7 | few | TRBV6-5 | ASRRQGFSYEQY
TRBJ2-1 | . | TRBV7-2 | ASSLAPLNEQF
TRBJ2-2 | few | TRBV20-1 | SARDWTTNGELF
TRBJ2-3 | few | TRBV7-9 | ASRGTGRITDTQY
TRBJ1-3 | many | TRBV12-3/TRBV12-4 | ASSPGTDGNTIY
TRBJ1-1 | . | TRBV7-9 | ASSAGDGTEAF
TRBJ1-1 | few | TRBV2 | ASSELWDVEAF